This is a list of T cell receptor beta chains from one sample in a study of blood T cell repertoires in COVID-19. Generated by immunoSEQ multiplex PCR, the TCRdb table keeps only in-frame clones and is missing some. The table records over 45,000 clones, around 80% of them present only once. Input material: peripheral blood. These TCRs come from a human donor in a cohort sampled during active COVID-19. Both conserved end residues are part of each CDR3. The D gene is left open where the match is weak. The size of a clone is reported for some rows only, either as once, few or many, or as a class for expanded clones.

v_gene	len	d_gene	j_gene	abundance	CDR3nt	CDR3aa
TRBV30	11	-	TRBJ2-3	-	TGTGCCTGGAGCGCAGCCAGGACGCAGTATTTT	CAWSAARTQYF
TRBV13	14	-	TRBJ1-2	-	TGTGCCAGCAGCTTAGGGCGGTCGAACTATGGCTACACCTTC	CASSLGRSNYGYTF
TRBV6-2/TRBV6-3	18	TRBD1	TRBJ2-2	-	TGTGCCAGCAGTTATTGGGTAGCCGGGACAGGGAACACCGGGGAGCTGTTTTTT	CASSYWVAGTGNTGELFF
TRBV18	13	-	TRBJ2-7	-	TGTGCCAGCTCACCTTCGAGGGGGAACGAGCAGTACTTC	CASSPSRGNEQYF
TRBV5-4	13	-	TRBJ1-2	few	TGTGCCAGCAGCAGCGGGGCCAGCTATGGCTACACCTTC	CASSSGASYGYTF
TRBV27	14	TRBD1	TRBJ2-7	-	TGTGCCAGCAGTATCAGACAGGGGGCCAACGAGCAGTACTTC	CASSIRQGANEQYF
TRBV4-2	16	-	TRBJ2-1	few	TGTGCCAGCAGCCTAGACGATCCGAGGGGGTACAATGAGCAGTTCTTC	CASSLDDPRGYNEQFF
TRBV5-6	14	-	TRBJ1-6	-	TGTGCCAGCAGCTTGAGTCCGGTTTTTGCACCCCTCCACTTT	CASSLSPVFAPLHF
TRBV30	14	TRBD1	TRBJ1-5	-	TGTGCCTGGAGTGTAGGACAGGGTTTTCAGCCCCAGCATTTT	CAWSVGQGFQPQHF
TRBV6-2/TRBV6-3	13	-	TRBJ2-5	-	TGTGCCAGCAGTTACGAGGGTGGAGAGACCCAGTACTTC	CASSYEGGETQYF
TRBV5-1	12	-	TRBJ2-7	-	TGCGCCAGCAGCGGGAGCTCCTACGAGCAGTACTTC	CASSGSSYEQYF
TRBV24-1	14	-	TRBJ1-6	-	TGTGCCACCAGTGATTTCAGGGGCTTTCGGCCCCTCCACTTT	CATSDFRGFRPLHF
TRBV19	15	TRBD1	TRBJ1-2	few	TGTGCCAGTAGTAAAAGGGACAGGGATTACTATGGCTACACCTTC	CASSKRDRDYYGYTF
TRBV3-1/TRBV3-2	11	-	TRBJ2-7	-	TGTGCCAGCAGCCAGACTACCGAGCAGTACTTC	CASSQTTEQYF
TRBV19	13	-	TRBJ1-3	-	TGTGCCAGTACGGGGAGCTCTGGAAACACCATATATTTT	CASTGSSGNTIYF
TRBV19	13	-	TRBJ1-6	-	TGTGCCAGTAGTGCCCCAGGGCGTTCACCCCTCCACTTT	CASSAPGRSPLHF
TRBV3-1/TRBV3-2	14	TRBD2	TRBJ2-5	-	TGTGCCAGCAGACTTAGCGGGGGGCTAGAGACCCAGTACTTC	CASRLSGGLETQYF
TRBV4-1	14	-	TRBJ1-2	few	TGCGCCAGCAGCCAAGAGGAGGGGCTCTATGGCTACACCTTC	CASSQEEGLYGYTF
TRBV29-1	12	-	TRBJ1-2	-	TGCAGCGTTGAAAAGCGCGGGCAGGGCTACACCTTC	CSVEKRGQGYTF
TRBV2	14	TRBD1	TRBJ1-6	-	TGTGCCAGCAGTGGAGGGGACAGCAATTCACCCCTCCACTTT	CASSGGDSNSPLHF
TRBV3-1/TRBV3-2	15	TRBD1	TRBJ1-2	-	TGTGCCAGCAGCCCGTTAGGGGGCTCAGACAGTGGCTACACCTTC	CASSPLGGSDSGYTF
TRBV18	13	-	TRBJ2-1	-	TGTGCCAGCTCACCACCTACTCACAATGAGCAGTTCTTC	CASSPPTHNEQFF
TRBV25-1	16	TRBD1	TRBJ2-1	-	TGTGCCAGCAGTGAAAGAATGACAGGGTTCTCCGGTGAGCAGTTCTTC	CASSERMTGFSGEQFF
TRBV5-6	14	TRBD2	TRBJ2-7	few	TGTGCCAGCAGCTTTGGACTAGTCTCCTACGAGCAGTACTTC	CASSFGLVSYEQYF
TRBV9	16	TRBD2	TRBJ2-3	few	TGTGCCAGCAGCTTGAGTAGCGGGGGTAGCACAGATACGCAGTATTTT	CASSLSSGGSTDTQYF
TRBV15	17	TRBD2	TRBJ2-5	-	TGTGCCACCAGCACTCGGACTAGCGGGGGTATCCAAGAGATCCAGTACTTC	CATSTRTSGGIQEIQYF
TRBV5-8	14	-	TRBJ1-5	-	TGTGCCAGCAGCGCGCATGCACAGGGACAGCCCCAGCATTTT	CASSAHAQGQPQHF
TRBV9	14	-	TRBJ1-5	-	TGTGCCAGCAGCCCCCATAGAAGCAATCAGCCCCAGCATTTT	CASSPHRSNQPQHF
TRBV5-1	15	-	TRBJ2-6	-	TGCGCCAGCGGCGAACAGGGCCCCGGGGCCAACGTCCTGACTTTC	CASGEQGPGANVLTF
TRBV7-9	14	-	TRBJ1-5	few	TGTGCCAGCAGCTTAAGTACACAAAATCAGCCCCAGCATTTT	CASSLSTQNQPQHF
TRBV7-9	13	-	TRBJ1-2	-	TGTGCCAGCAGTTGGACGGGGGAGTATGGCTACACCTTC	CASSWTGEYGYTF
TRBV5-4	15	TRBD2	TRBJ2-3	few	TGTGCCAGCAGCACAACTAGCGGGGGAACAGATACGCAGTATTTT	CASSTTSGGTDTQYF
TRBV9	15	-	TRBJ2-2	few	TGTGCCAGCAGCCCTACGGCACCCGGGACCGGGGAGCTGTTTTTT	CASSPTAPGTGELFF
TRBV19	14	-	TRBJ1-5	-	TGTGCCAGTAGTATCCAAGGAGACTATCAGCCCCAGCATTTT	CASSIQGDYQPQHF
TRBV12-3/TRBV12-4	12	-	TRBJ2-7	-	TGTGCCAGCAAACCTAAGCTGGACGAGCAGTACTTC	CASKPKLDEQYF
TRBV11-3	15	TRBD2	TRBJ2-2	-	TGTGCCAGCAGCCAGGGACTAGCGAACACCGGGGAGCTGTTTTTT	CASSQGLANTGELFF
TRBV19	13	-	TRBJ1-3	-	TGTGCCAGTAGCGAGTACTCTGGAAACACCATATATTTT	CASSEYSGNTIYF
TRBV28	11	-	TRBJ2-3	few	TGTGGGACACGGGTGGCAGATACGCAGTATTTT	CGTRVADTQYF
TRBV29-1	14	TRBD2	TRBJ2-3	-	TGCAGCGTGACTAGCGGGGGGAGCACAGATACGCAGTATTTT	CSVTSGGSTDTQYF
TRBV27	13	TRBD2	TRBJ2-5	-	TGTGCCAGCGTGGAAGCGGGGGGTGAAGCCCAGTACTTC	CASVEAGGEAQYF
TRBV29-1	12	-	TRBJ2-3	-	TGCAGCGTTGACAGTCTCGTAGATACGCAGTATTTT	CSVDSLVDTQYF